Included here is one T cell receptor beta chain sequence, with context. This entry belongs to a study of cytotoxic CD8 clonotypes in ibrutinib-treated CLL. The method was immunoSEQ multiplex PCR; TCRdb's version includes in-frame clones alone and lacks a portion of them. The sample lists approximately 210,000 clones; 72% were seen once. Trimming removed 0 bases at V and 5 bases at J, with 11 bases between. In germline, CDR1 is SGHKS, CDR2 YYEKEE (reference sequence). This CDR3 comprises 14 residues. The receptor was derived from a human donor with chronic lymphocytic leukemia. The sample was PBMCs, taken after 24 months of ibrutinib treatment. The V gene is TRBV5-5, the J gene TRBJ1-1, with D hard to call. The CDR3 sequence is CASSLVAVGTEAFF. The CDR3 DNA reads TGTGCCAGCAGCTTGGTTGCAGTGGGGACTGAAGCTTTCTTT.